This T cell receptor beta chain is from a study of CXCR3-negative and CXCR3-positive naive CD8 T cells. For the study at large: Collectively, the libraries yielded some 150 million TRB reads in total, at about 1.5 +/- 0.3 million per library.

As to this clonotype: The antigen remains undetermined.

The TRB libraries of cDNA were built by UMI-labeled 5' RACE. Following a re-call of the 5' RACE reads, TCRdb has one entry per CDR3 protein and lacks DNA. The sample totals 60,000 to 70,000 distinct CDR3 sequences. The V gene's germline CDR1 is SSHAT and CDR2 FNYEAQ (reference sequence). The CDR3 loop spans 13 amino acids. Cells classed as naive CD8+ T cells were CD45RO-CCR7+CD27+CD95-. The study, taken as a whole, reports: Partly lower CXCR3 expression followed cryopreservation, and most assays relied on fresh PBMCs. CXCR3-negative naive cells had less hydrophobic TRB CDR3s than did CXCR3-positive naive cells.

The chain employs TRBV7-7 and TRBJ2-3. This clonotype originated in a human donor in good health. Some clones in this sample may be carry-over from other donors' samples. Material for sequencing was naive CXCR3+ CD8+ T cells from blood. Subset noted: CD45RO-CCR7+CD27+CD95- naive CD8+ T cells expressing CXCR3 (TNR3+). The CDR3 protein is CASSLGDLDTQYF. The full variable domain, in which reference TRBV7-7 and TRBJ2-3 provide the parts outside the CDR3, is GAGVSQSPRYKVTKRGQDVTLRCDPISSHATLYWYQQALGQGPEFLTYFNYEAQPDKSGLPSDRFSAERPEGSISTLTIQRTEQRDSAMYRCASSLGDLDTQYFGPGTRLTVL.